The rows below give T cell receptor beta chains drawn from one sample of a study of Graves' ophthalmopathy and Graves' hyperthyroidism. Using its own MiXCR run on the multiplex PCR reads, TCRdb lists one record per CDR3 protein. The sample records 500,000 to 800,000 distinct CDR3 sequences, approximately 39% being singletons. Sample: peripheral blood. All receptors derive from an adult man with Graves' ophthalmopathy. Each CDR3 is given with its conserved first and last residue. D genes are given only for firm matches. Clone size, where shown, is once, few, many, or a class for clones that have expanded.

>.|TRBV12-3/TRBV12-4|many|TRBJ1-4
CASSLRTRHSSLFF
TGTGCCAGCAGTTTACGAACACGGCATTCTTCCCTGTTTTTT
>TRBD1|TRBV4-3|few|TRBJ1-5
CASSLDRADQPQHF
TGCGCCAGCAGCCTCGACAGGGCTGATCAGCCCCAGCATTTT
>TRBD1|TRBV12-5|.|TRBJ1-5
CASGLVTGGNQPQHF
TGTGCTAGTGGTTTGGTAACAGGGGGCAATCAGCCCCAGCATTTT
>TRBD2|TRBV11-2|.|TRBJ2-2
CASSLRSGRNDGELFF
TGTGCCAGCAGCTTAAGAAGCGGGAGGAATGACGGGGAGCTGTTTTTT
>.|TRBV2|.|TRBJ2-5
CASSEISWGIGETQYF
TGTGCCAGCAGTGAGATCTCTTGGGGGATCGGGGAGACCCAGTACTTC
>.|TRBV29-1|.|TRBJ2-7
CSSELGYEQYF
TGCAGTTCCGAGCTGGGGTACGAGCAGTACTTC
>.|TRBV7-2|many|TRBJ2-3
CASSPSYTQYF
TGTGCCAGCAGCCCTTCCTATACGCAGTATTTT
>.|TRBV19|.|TRBJ1-2
CASSIRTLNYGYTF
TGTGCCAGTAGTATAAGGACGCTTAACTATGGCTACACCTTC
>.|TRBV7-2|many|TRBJ1-1
CASSPRTVDTEAFF
TGTGCCAGCAGCCCCCGAACGGTTGACACTGAAGCTTTCTTT
>TRBD2|TRBV24-1|.|TRBJ2-7
CATRAGGIYEQYF
TGTGCCACCAGAGCGGGAGGGATCTACGAGCAGTACTTC
>TRBD2|TRBV20-1|.|TRBJ2-5
CSASGRGLETQYF
TGCAGTGCTAGCGGGAGGGGGTTGGAGACCCAGTACTTC
>.|TRBV10-2|.|TRBJ1-1
CASSFGQGMRTEAFF
TGTGCCAGCAGCTTCGGGCAGGGGATGAGAACTGAAGCTTTCTTT
>.|TRBV7-9|many|TRBJ1-2
CASSPYTTVNYGYTF
TGTGCCAGCAGCCCTTATACCACAGTGAACTATGGCTACACCTTC
>.|TRBV12-5|many|TRBJ2-7
CASAFGVYEQYF
TGTGCTAGTGCCTTCGGGGTCTACGAGCAGTACTTC
>TRBD1|TRBV24-1|many|TRBJ2-7
CATSAGTGTGVYF
TGTGCCACCAGTGCGGGGACGGGGACAGGAGTGTACTTC
>TRBD1|TRBV7-9|.|TRBJ2-3
CASSPIGKGGTQYF
TGTGCCAGCAGCCCGATAGGGAAAGGGGGCACGCAGTATTTT
>TRBD1|TRBV29-1|.|TRBJ1-4
CSVDEGQGANEKLFF
TGCAGCGTTGACGAGGGACAGGGGGCGAATGAAAAACTGTTTTTT
>.|TRBV7-8|many|TRBJ2-2
CASSSRAANTGELFF
TGTGCCAGCAGCTCTCGGGCAGCGAACACCGGGGAGCTGTTTTTT
>.|TRBV7-9|many|TRBJ2-7
CASSLGSLGGNRYEQYF
TGTGCCAGCAGCTTAGGAAGTCTGGGAGGCAACCGATACGAGCAGTACTTC
>TRBD2|TRBV11-2|.|TRBJ2-5
CASSPTVNTGGTQYF
TGTGCCAGCAGCCCAACAGTCAACACGGGGGGGACCCAGTACTTC
>TRBD1|TRBV10-3|.|TRBJ1-6
CAISEGTGENSPLHF
TGTGCCATCAGTGAGGGGACAGGGGAGAATTCACCCCTCCACTTT
>.|TRBV24-1|.|TRBJ1-6
CASSPDQGPPLHF
TGTGCCAGCTCACCTGATCAGGGGCCACCCCTCCACTTT
>TRBD1|TRBV6-6|.|TRBJ2-7
CASSYSRDRGFEQYF
TGTGCCAGCAGTTACTCGAGGGACAGGGGATTCGAGCAGTACTTC
>TRBD2|TRBV19|.|TRBJ2-2
CASSIGRVGELFF
TGTGCCAGTAGCATAGGGAGGGTCGGGGAGCTGTTTTTT
>.|TRBV15|.|TRBJ2-5
CATRPLGAETQYF
TGTGCCACCAGGCCATTGGGAGCAGAGACCCAGTACTTC
>.|TRBV5-1|many|TRBJ2-7
CASSLGAGVAGEQYF
TGCGCCAGCAGCTTGGGGGCAGGGGTAGCGGGCGAGCAGTACTTC
>.|TRBV29-1|.|TRBJ1-3
CSVRGGSGNTIYF
TGCAGCGTTCGCGGGGGCTCTGGAAACACCATATATTTT
>TRBD1|TRBV10-3|many|TRBJ2-7
CAISAGQGRYEQYF
TGTGCCATCAGTGCGGGACAGGGGCGGTACGAGCAGTACTTC
>.|TRBV5-1|.|TRBJ1-2
CASSQDAGENGYTF
TGCGCCAGCAGTCAAGATGCGGGGGAGAATGGCTACACCTTC
>.|TRBV7-2|many|TRBJ1-4
CASSLAEGHLFF
TGTGCCAGCAGCTTAGCGGAGGGACATCTGTTTTTT
>.|TRBV2|.|TRBJ2-5
CASSEVGRGNSQETQYF
TGTGCCAGCAGTGAAGTAGGAAGAGGGAATTCCCAAGAGACCCAGTACTTC
>TRBD1|TRBV29-1|.|TRBJ2-5
CSVRTGVVGETQYF
TGCAGCGTTAGGACAGGGGTTGTTGGGGAGACCCAGTACTTC
>.|TRBV6-5|.|TRBJ1-2
CASRTRTNYGYTF
TGTGCCAGCCGTACCAGGACGAACTATGGCTACACCTTC
>.|TRBV12-3/TRBV12-4|many|TRBJ1-2
CASRQRDSWKGYGYTF
TGTGCCAGCAGGCAAAGGGATTCTTGGAAGGGCTATGGCTACACCTTC
>TRBD1|TRBV7-2|many|TRBJ2-7
CASSLVGDRGGEQYF
TGTGCCAGCAGCTTAGTCGGGGACAGGGGAGGGGAGCAGTACTTC
>.|TRBV24-1|.|TRBJ1-1
CATSVKDTEAFF
TGTGCCACCAGCGTGAAGGACACTGAAGCTTTCTTT
>.|TRBV7-2|few|TRBJ2-3
CASTLRPPGGADTQYF
TGTGCCAGCACTCTAAGACCCCCCGGGGGTGCAGATACGCAGTATTTT
>TRBD1|TRBV10-3|.|TRBJ1-6
CASTPGTVNSPLHF
TGTGCCAGCACCCCCGGGACAGTTAATTCACCCCTCCACTTT
>.|TRBV6-1|.|TRBJ2-7
CASSDTAQISYEQYF
TGTGCCAGCAGTGATACAGCTCAAATCTCCTACGAGCAGTACTTC
>.|TRBV6-4|many|TRBJ2-5
CATPGHQETQYF
TGTGCCACCCCGGGGCACCAAGAGACCCAGTACTTC
>.|TRBV12-3/TRBV12-4|.|TRBJ2-7
CASSLGAVHSYEQYF
TGTGCCAGCAGTTTAGGGGCAGTACATTCCTACGAGCAGTACTTC
>TRBD1|TRBV11-1|.|TRBJ1-4
CASSLNDGAGGEKLFF
TGTGCCAGCAGCTTAAACGACGGGGCAGGGGGGGAAAAACTGTTTTTT
>TRBD1|TRBV10-3|few|TRBJ2-7
CASSVWQGVHF
TGTGCCAGCAGTGTTTGGCAGGGGGTCCACTTC
>.|TRBV5-5|many|TRBJ1-5
CASSSAIFNQPQHF
TGTGCCAGCAGCTCTGCCATATTCAATCAGCCCCAGCATTTT
>TRBD1|TRBV11-2|many|TRBJ2-7
CASSADRVTYEQYF
TGTGCCAGCAGCGCCGACAGGGTGACCTACGAGCAGTACTTC
>.|TRBV12-3/TRBV12-4|.|TRBJ2-5
CASSFVADQETQYF
TGTGCCAGCAGTTTCGTGGCCGACCAAGAGACCCAGTACTTC
>.|TRBV27|.|TRBJ1-1
CASSLSEGNTEAFF
TGTGCCAGCAGTTTATCGGAGGGAAACACTGAAGCTTTCTTT
>.|TRBV7-3|few|TRBJ2-2
CASTWGYTGELFF
TGTGCCAGCACCTGGGGGTACACCGGGGAGCTGTTTTTT